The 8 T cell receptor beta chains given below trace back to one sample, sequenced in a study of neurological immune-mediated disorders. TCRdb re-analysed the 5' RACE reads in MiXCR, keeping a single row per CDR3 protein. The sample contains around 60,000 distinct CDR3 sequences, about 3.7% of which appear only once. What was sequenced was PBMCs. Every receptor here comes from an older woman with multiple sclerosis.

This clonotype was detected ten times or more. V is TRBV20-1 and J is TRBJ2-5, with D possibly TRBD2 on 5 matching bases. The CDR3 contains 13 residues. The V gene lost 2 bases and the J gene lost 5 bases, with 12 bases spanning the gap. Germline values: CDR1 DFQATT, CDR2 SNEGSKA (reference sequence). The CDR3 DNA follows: TGCAGTGCTAGAACCCAAGCGGCGGAGACCCAGTACTTC. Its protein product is CSARTQAAETQYF.

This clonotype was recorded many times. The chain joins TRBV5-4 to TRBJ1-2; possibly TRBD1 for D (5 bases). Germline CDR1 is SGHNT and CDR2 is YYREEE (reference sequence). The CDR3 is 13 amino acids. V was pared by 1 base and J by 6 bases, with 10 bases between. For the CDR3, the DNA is TGTGCCAGCAGCTTGTCCAGGGTCCATGGCTACACCTTC. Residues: CASSLSRVHGYTF. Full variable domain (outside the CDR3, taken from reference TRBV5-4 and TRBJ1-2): ETGVTQSPTHLIKTRGQQVTLRCSSQSGHNTVSWYQQALGQGPQFIFQYYREEENGRGNFPPRFSGLQFPNYSSELNVNALELDDSALYLCASSLSRVHGYTFGSGTRLTVV.

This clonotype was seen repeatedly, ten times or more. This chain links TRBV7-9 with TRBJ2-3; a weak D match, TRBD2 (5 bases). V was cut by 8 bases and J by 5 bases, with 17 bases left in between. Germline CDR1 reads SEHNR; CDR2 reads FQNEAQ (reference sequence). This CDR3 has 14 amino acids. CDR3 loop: CASLTFPREDTQYF. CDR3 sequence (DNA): TGTGCCAGCCTGACTTTCCCCCGGGAAGATACGCAGTATTTT.

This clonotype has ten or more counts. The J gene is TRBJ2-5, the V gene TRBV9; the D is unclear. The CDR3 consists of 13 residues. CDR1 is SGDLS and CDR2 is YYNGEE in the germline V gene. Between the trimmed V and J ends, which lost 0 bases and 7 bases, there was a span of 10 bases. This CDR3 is CASSVGPEATQYF. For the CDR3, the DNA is TGTGCCAGCAGCGTAGGGCCGGAAGCGACCCAGTACTTC.

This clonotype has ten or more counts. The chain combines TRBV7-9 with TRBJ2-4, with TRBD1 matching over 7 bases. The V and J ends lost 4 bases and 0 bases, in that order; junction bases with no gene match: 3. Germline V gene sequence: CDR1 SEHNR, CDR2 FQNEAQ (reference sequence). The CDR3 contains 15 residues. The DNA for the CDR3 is TGTGCCAGCAGCTCACGGACAGGAGCCAAAAACATTCAGTACTTC. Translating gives CASSSRTGAKNIQYF.

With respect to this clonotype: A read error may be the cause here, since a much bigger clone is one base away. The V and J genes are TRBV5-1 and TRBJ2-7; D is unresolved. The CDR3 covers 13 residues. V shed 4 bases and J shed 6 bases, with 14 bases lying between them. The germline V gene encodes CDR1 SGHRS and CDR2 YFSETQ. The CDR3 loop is CASSPNIGFEQYF. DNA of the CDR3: TGCGCCAGCAGCCCCAATATCGGCTTCGAGCAGTACTTC.

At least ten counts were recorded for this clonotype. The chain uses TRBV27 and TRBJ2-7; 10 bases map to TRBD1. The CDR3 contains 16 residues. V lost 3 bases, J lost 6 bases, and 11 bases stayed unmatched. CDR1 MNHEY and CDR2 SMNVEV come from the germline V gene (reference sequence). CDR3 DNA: TGTGCCAGCAGTTTCGGCCAGGGACAGGGGCCGGGCGAGCAGTACTTC. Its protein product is CASSFGQGQGPGEQYF.

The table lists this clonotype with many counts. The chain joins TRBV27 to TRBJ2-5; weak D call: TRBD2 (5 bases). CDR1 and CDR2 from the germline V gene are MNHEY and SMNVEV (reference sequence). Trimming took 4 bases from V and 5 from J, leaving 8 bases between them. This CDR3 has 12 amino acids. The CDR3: CASSSRRETQYF. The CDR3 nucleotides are TGTGCCAGCAGTTCTAGGAGGGAGACCCAGTACTTC.